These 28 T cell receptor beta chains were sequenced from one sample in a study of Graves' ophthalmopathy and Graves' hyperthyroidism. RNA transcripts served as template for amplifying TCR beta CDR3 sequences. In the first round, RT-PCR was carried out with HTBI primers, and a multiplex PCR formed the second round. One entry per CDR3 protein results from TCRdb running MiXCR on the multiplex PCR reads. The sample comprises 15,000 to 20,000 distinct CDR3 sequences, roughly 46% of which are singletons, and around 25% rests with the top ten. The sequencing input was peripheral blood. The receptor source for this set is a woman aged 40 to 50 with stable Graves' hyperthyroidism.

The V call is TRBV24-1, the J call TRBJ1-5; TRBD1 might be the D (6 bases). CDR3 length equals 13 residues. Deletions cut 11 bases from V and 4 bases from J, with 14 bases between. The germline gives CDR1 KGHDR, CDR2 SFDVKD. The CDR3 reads CAIGQIGNQPQHF. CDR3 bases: TGTGCCATCGGACAGATCGGGAATCAGCCCCAGCATTTT.

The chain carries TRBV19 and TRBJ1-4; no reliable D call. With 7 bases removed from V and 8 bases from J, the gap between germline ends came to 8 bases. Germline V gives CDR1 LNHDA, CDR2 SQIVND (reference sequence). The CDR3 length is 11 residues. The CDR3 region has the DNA TGTGCCAGTATCCCGGGGGAAAAACTGTTTTTT. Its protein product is CASIPGEKLFF.

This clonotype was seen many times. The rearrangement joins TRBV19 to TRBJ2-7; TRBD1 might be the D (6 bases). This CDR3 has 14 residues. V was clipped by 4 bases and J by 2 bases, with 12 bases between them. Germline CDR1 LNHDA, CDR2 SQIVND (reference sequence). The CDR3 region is CASSTTGPPYEQYF. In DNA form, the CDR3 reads TGTGCCAGTAGTACCACAGGGCCCCCCTACGAGCAGTACTTC.

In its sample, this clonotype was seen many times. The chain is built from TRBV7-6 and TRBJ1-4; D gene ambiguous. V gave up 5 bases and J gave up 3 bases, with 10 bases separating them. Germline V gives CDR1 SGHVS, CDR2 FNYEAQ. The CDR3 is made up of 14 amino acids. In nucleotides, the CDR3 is TGTGCCAGCAGCCGCCTCCCCCCTAATGAAAAACTGTTTTTT. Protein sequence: CASSRLPPNEKLFF.

This CDR3 is CASGKAESSYNEQFF. CDR3 sequence (DNA): TGCGCCAGCGGAAAAGCGGAAAGCTCCTACAATGAGCAGTTCTTC. The chain carries TRBV5-1 and TRBJ2-1, with a possible D match to TRBD2 (5 bases). Germline lookup yields CDR1 SGHRS and CDR2 YFSETQ. The CDR3 contains 15 residues. The V end was cut by 7 bases, the J end by 0 bases, with 14 bases between.

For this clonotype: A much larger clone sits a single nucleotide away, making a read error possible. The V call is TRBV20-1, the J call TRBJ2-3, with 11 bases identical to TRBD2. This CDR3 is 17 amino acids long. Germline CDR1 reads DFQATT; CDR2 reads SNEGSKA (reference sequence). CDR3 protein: CSAKGLADHTSTDAQYF. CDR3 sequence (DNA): TGCAGTGCTAAGGGACTAGCGGATCATACTAGCACAGATGCGCAGTATTTT.

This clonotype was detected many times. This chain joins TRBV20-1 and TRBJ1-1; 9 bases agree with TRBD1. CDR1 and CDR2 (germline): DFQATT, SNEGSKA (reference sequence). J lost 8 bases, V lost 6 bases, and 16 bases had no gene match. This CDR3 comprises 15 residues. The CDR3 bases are TGCAGTGCGAGAACAGGGGGCGGGTTTGAAAGCGAAGCTTTCTTT. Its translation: CSARTGGGFESEAFF.

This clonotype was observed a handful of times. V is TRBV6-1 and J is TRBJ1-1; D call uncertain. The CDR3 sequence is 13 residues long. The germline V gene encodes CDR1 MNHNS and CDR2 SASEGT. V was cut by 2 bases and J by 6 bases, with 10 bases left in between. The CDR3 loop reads CASSESLDAEAFF. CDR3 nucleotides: TGTGCCAGCAGTGAAAGTTTAGATGCTGAAGCTTTCTTT.

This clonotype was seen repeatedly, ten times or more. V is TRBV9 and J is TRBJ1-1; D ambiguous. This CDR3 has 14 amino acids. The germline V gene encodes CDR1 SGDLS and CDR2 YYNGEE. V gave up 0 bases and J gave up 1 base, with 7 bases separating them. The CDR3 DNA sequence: TGTGCCAGCAGCGTAGAAGCTTCGAACACTGAAGCTTTCTTT. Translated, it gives CASSVEASNTEAFF. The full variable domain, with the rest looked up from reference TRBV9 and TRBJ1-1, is DSGVTQTPKHLITATGQRVTLRCSPRSGDLSVYWYQQSLDQGLQFLIQYYNGEERAKGNILERFSAQQFPDLHSELNLSSLELGDSALYFCASSVEASNTEAFFGQGTRLTVV.

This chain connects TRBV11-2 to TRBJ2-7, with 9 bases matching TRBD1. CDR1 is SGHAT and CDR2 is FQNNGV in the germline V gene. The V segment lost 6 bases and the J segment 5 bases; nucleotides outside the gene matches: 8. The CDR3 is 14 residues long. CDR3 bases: TGTGCCAGCAGTGTACAGGGGGCGCATGACGAGCAGTACTTC. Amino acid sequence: CASSVQGAHDEQYF.

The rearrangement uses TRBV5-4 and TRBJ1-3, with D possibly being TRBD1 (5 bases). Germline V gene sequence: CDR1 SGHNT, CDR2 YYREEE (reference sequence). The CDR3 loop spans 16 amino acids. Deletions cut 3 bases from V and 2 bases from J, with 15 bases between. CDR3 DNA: TGTGCCAGCAGCTCACAGGCGGCAGGGACTGGAAACACCATATATTTT. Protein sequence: CASSSQAAGTGNTIYF.

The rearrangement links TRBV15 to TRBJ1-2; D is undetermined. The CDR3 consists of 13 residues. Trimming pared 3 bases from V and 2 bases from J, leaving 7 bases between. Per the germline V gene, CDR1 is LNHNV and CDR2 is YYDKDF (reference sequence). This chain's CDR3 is CATSSDLNYGYTF. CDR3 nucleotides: TGTGCCACCAGCAGCGACCTCAACTATGGCTACACCTTC.

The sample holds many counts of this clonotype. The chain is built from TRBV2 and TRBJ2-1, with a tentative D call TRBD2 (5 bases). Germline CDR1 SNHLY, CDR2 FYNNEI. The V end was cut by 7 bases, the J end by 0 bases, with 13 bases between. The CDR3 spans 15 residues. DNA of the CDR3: TGTGCCAGCATTATAAGCGGAAGCTCCTACAATGAGCAGTTCTTC. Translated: CASIISGSSYNEQFF.

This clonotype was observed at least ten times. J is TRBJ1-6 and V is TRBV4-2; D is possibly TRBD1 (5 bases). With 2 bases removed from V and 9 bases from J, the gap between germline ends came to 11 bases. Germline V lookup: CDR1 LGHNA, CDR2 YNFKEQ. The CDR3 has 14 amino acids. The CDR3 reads CASSQTGGVSPLHF. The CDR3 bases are TGTGCCAGCAGCCAAACAGGAGGTGTTTCACCCCTCCACTTT.

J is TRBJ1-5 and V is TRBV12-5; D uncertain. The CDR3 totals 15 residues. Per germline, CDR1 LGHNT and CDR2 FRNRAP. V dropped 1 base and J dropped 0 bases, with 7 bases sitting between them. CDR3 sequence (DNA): TGTGCTAGTGGTTTGGGAGAATATAGCAATCAGCCCCAGCATTTT. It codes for CASGLGEYSNQPQHF. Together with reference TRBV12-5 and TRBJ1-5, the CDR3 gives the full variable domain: DARVTQTPRHKVTEMGQEVTMRCQPILGHNTVFWYRQTMMQGLELLAYFRNRAPLDDSGMPKDRFSAEMPDATLATLKIQPSEPRDSAVYFCASGLGEYSNQPQHFGDGTRLSIL.

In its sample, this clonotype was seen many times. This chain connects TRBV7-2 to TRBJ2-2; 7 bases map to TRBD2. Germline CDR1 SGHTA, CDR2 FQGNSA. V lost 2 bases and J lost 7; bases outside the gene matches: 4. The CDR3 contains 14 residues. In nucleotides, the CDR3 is TGTGCCAGCAGCTTAACGGGAGGTTACGGGGAGCTGTTTTTT. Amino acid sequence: CASSLTGGYGELFF.

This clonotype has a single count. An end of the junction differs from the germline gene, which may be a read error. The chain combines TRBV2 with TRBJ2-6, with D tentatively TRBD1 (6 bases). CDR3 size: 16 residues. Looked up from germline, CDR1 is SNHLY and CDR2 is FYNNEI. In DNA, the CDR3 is TGTACCAGCAGCAGGGGCTCCACCCCTGTGGCCAACGTCCTGACTTTC. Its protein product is CTSSRGSTPVANVLTF.

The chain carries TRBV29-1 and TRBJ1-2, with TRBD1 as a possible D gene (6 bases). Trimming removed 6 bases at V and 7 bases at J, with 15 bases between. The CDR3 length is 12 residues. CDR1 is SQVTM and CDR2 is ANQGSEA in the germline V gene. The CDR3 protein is CSVATGYFGYTF. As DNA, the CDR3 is TGCAGCGTCGCTACAGGGTACTTTGGCTACACCTTC. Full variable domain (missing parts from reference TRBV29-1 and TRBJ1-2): SAVISQKPSRDICQRGTSLTIQCQVDSQVTMMFWYRQQPGQSLTLIATANQGSEATYESGFVIDKFPISRPNLTFSTLTVSNMSPEDSSIYLCSVATGYFGYTFGSGTRLTVV.

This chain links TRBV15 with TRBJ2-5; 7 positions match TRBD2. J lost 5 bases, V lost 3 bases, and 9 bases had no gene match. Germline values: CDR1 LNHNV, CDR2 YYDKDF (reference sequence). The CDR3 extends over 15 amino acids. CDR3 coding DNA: TGTGCCACCAGCAGTAACGGACTAGAGGGCGAGACCCAGTACTTC. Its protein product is CATSSNGLEGETQYF.

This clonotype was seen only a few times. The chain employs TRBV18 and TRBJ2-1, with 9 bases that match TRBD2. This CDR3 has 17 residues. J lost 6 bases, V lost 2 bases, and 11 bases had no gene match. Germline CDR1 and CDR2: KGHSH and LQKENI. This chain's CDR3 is CASSPGEGLAGSNEQFF. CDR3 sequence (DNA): TGTGCCAGCTCACCAGGGGAAGGTCTAGCGGGAAGCAATGAGCAGTTCTTC.

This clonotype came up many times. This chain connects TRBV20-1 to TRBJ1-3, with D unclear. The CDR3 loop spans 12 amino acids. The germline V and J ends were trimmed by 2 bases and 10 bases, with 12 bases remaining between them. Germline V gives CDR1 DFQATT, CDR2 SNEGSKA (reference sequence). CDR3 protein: CSARSQLETIYF. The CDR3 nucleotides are TGCAGTGCTAGATCTCAGCTCGAAACCATATATTTT.

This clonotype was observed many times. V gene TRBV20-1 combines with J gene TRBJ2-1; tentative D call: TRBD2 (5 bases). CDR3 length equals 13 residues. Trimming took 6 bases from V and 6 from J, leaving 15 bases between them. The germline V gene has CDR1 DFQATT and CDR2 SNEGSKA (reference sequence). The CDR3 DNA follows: TGCAGTGCCTTGGACTCCTCGACCAATGAGCAGTTCTTC. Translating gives CSALDSSTNEQFF.

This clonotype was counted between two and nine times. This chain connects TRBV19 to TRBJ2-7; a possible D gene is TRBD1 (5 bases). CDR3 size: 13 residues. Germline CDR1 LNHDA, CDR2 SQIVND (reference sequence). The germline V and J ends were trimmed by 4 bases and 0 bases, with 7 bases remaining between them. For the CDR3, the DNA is TGTGCCAGTAGTACAGACAGCTCCTACGAGCAGTACTTC. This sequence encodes CASSTDSSYEQYF.

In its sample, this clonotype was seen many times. The DNA of the CDR3 is TGCAGTGCGCGGCCGAGGGGGGAGCAGTTCTTC. This codes for CSARPRGEQFF. The V and J genes are TRBV20-1 and TRBJ2-1; possible D gene TRBD1, 6 bases. Trimming shortened V by 6 bases and J by 10 bases, and 13 bases separated the two germline ends. Germline loops: CDR1 DFQATT, CDR2 SNEGSKA (reference sequence). This CDR3 comprises 11 residues.

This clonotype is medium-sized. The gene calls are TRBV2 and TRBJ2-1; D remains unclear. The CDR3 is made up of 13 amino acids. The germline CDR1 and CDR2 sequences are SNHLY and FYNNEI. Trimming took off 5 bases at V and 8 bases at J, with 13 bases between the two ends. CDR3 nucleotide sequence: TGTGCCAGCAGTTTTTCCCCTTTCGATGAGCAGTTCTTC. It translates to CASSFSPFDEQFF.

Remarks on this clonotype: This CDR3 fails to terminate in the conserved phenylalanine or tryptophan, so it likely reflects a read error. CDR3 sequence reads: CASGGPGETQYS. In nucleotides, the CDR3 is TGTGCCAGCGGCGGCCCCGGAGAGACCCAGTACTCC. V gene TRBV9 combines with J gene TRBJ2-5; D ambiguous. V was shortened by 7 bases and J by 4 bases, with 11 bases between the two germline ends. Germline values: CDR1 SGDLS, CDR2 YYNGEE. The CDR3 runs 12 residues.

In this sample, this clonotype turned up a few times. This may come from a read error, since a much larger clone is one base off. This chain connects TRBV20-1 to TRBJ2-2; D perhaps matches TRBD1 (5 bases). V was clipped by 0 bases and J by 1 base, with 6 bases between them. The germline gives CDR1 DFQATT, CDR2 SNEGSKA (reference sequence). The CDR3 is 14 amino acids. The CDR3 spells CSAREGVNTGELFF. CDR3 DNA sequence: TGCAGTGCTAGAGAAGGGGTGAACACCGGGGAGCTGTTTTTT.

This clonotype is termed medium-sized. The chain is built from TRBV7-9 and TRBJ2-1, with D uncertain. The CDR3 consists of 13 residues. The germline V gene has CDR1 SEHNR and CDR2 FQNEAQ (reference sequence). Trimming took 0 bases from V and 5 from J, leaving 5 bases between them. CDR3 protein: CASSLAGNNEQFF. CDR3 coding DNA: TGTGCCAGCAGCTTAGCGGGGAACAATGAGCAGTTCTTC.